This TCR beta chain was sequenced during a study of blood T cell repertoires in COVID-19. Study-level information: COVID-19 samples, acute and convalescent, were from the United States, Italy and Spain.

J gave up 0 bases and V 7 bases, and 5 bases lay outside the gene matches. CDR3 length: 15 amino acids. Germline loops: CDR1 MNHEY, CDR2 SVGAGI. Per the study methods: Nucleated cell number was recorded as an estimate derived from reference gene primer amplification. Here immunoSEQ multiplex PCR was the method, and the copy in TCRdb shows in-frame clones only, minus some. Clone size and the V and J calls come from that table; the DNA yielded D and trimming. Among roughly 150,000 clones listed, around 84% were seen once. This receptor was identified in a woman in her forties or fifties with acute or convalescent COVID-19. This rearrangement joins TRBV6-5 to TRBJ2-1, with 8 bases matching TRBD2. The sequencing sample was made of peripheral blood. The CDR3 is CASTPSGFSYNEQFF. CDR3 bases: TGTGCCAGCACCCCTAGCGGGTTCTCCTACAATGAGCAGTTCTTC.